A single sample gave rise to the 9 T cell receptor beta chains below, sequenced in a study of blood T cell repertoires in COVID-19 (TCRdb year 2020). The receptor library was made with the immunoSEQ multiplex PCR assay. TCRdb retrieved this table from immuneACCESS and kept in-frame rearrangements only. Not all clones are present; in checked studies, unresolved V genes account for under half, and no reason is known for the remainder. Here the sample has about 280,000 clones; about 89% occur a single time. Around 8.8% of the sample is in the top ten clones. The specimen was peripheral blood. All receptors derive from a man aged 35 to 55 with active or convalescent COVID-19.

This chain links TRBV30 with TRBJ1-2; D uncertain. Trimming removed 3 bases at V and 4 bases at J, with 15 bases between. The germline gives CDR1 GTSNPN, CDR2 SVGIG (reference sequence). CDR3 length: 14 residues. The chain's CDR3 is CAWSKGGLTYGYTF. In nucleotides, the CDR3 is TGTGCCTGGAGCAAAGGAGGTCTCACCTATGGCTACACCTTC.

J is TRBJ1-4 and V is TRBV5-1; D remains unclear. V was trimmed by 1 base and J by 6 bases, leaving 10 bases between them. In germline, CDR1 is SGHRS, CDR2 YFSETQ. This CDR3 region has 14 residues. CDR3 bases: TGCGCCAGCAGCTTGAGGGAGGGAGATGAAAAACTGTTTTTT. Translated: CASSLREGDEKLFF.

The V gene is TRBV21-1, the J gene TRBJ1-3. TRBV21-1 is a pseudogene locus. This CDR3 spans 15 amino acids. CDR3 sequence (DNA): TGTGCCAGCAAGTCCGGGGGGAGGTCTGGAAACACCATATATTTT. Translating gives CASKSGGRSGNTIYF.

The rearrangement uses TRBV18 and TRBJ2-7; TRBD1 aligns across 7 bases. CDR1 and CDR2 (germline): KGHSH, LQKENI. This CDR3 has 15 residues. Trimming removed 3 bases from V and 5 bases from J; junction bases left unmatched: 10. CDR3 in DNA: TGTGCCAGCTCACCTCACAGGGGTCCGGGAAACGAGCAGTACTTC. Protein product: CASSPHRGPGNEQYF.

Notes on this clone: Distinct nucleotide sequences in the sample also encode this CDR3. The V call is TRBV24-1, the J call TRBJ2-3; D might be TRBD1 (6 bases). Trimming left V 9 bases short and J 3 bases short, with 6 bases between. The germline gives CDR1 KGHDR, CDR2 SFDVKD. The CDR3 covers 11 residues. CDR3 DNA: TGTGCCACCGGACAGACAGATACGCAGTATTTT. This gives the protein CATGQTDTQYF.

This sequence joins TRBV6-5 and TRBJ1-2; D not certain. Trimming pared 6 bases from V and 4 bases from J, leaving 9 bases between. The V gene's germline CDR1 is MNHEY and CDR2 SVGAGI. CDR3 length: 12 amino acids. The CDR3 loop is CASRRSSYGYTF. In DNA, the CDR3 is TGTGCCAGCAGGCGTAGCTCCTATGGCTACACCTTC.

The chain joins TRBV29-1 to TRBJ2-7, with D perhaps TRBD2 (5 bases). There are 15 residues in the CDR3. Germline V gene lookup returns CDR1 SQVTM and CDR2 ANQGSEA. Trimming took off 0 bases at V and 0 bases at J, with 12 bases between the two ends. The CDR3 nucleotides are TGCAGCGTTGAAGATCGGAGGAGCAGCTCCTACGAGCAGTACTTC. Residues: CSVEDRRSSSYEQYF.

The chain combines TRBV2 with TRBJ2-3; 11 nucleotides line up with TRBD2. From germline, CDR1 is SNHLY and CDR2 FYNNEI. CDR3 length equals 15 residues. V dropped 4 bases and J dropped 8; count of bases not matched to a gene: 8. This chain's CDR3 is CASSGSSGGAGTQYF. The CDR3 bases are TGTGCCAGCAGTGGGAGTAGCGGGGGGGCCGGTACGCAGTATTTT.

The chain joins TRBV28 to TRBJ1-5; perhaps TRBD1 as D (6 bases). CDR1 and CDR2 from the germline V gene are MDHEN and SYDVKM. The CDR3 extends over 15 amino acids. Trimming left V 5 bases short and J 4 bases short, with 15 bases between. The CDR3 region is CASSPITGINQPQHF. The CDR3 region has the DNA TGTGCCAGCAGTCCCATAACAGGGATAAATCAGCCCCAGCATTTT.